This TCR beta chain stems from a study of T cell responses to AZD1222 COVID-19 vaccine. Study-level findings and limits: The donor cohort was predominantly white British with a female majority, and clonal diversity may have been underestimated. At 160-218 and 743-854, vaccine-associated CD4 TCRs were dominant, and they spanned spike.

Measured with immunoSEQ multiplex PCR; TCRdb has only the in-frame clones, and not every one. Of 140,000 to 150,000 clones in the sample, over 85% were seen once. As for this clone: The antigen remains undetermined.

The V gene's germline CDR1 is SGHTA and CDR2 FQGNSA. V lost 5 bases, J lost 3 bases, and 13 bases lay in between. The CDR3 covers 14 residues. Sequenced material: peripheral blood, taken 28 days after the second AZD1222 dose. This receptor was obtained from an adult who received the AZD1222 COVID-19 vaccine. The chain has TRBV7-2 and TRBJ2-5; TRBD2 might be the D (5 bases). The CDR3 bases are TGTGCCAGCAGCCCATCGAGGGAGAAAGAGACCCAGTACTTC. It translates to CASSPSREKETQYF. The whole variable domain, filled in from reference TRBV7-2 and TRBJ2-5, reads GAGVSQSPSNKVTEKGKDVELRCDPISGHTALYWYRQSLGQGLEFLIYFQGNSAPDKSGLPSDRFSAERTGGSVSTLTIQRTQQEDSAVYLCASSPSREKETQYFGPGTRLLVL.